The clone carrying this TCR beta chain occurred once. The antigen remains undetermined. Profiling relied on immunoSEQ multiplex PCR, and the TCRdb table lists in-frame clones only, not all of them. Among roughly 2.2 million clones listed, approximately 93% were seen once. The sample originates from a study of shared clonotypes between healthy human individuals. Overall study: The study used three CD4 naive, three CD4 memory, two CD8 naive and one CD8 memory plate per donor. General study results and limits: Sharing across several donors was seen in roughly 5.2% of naive CD4 clonotypes. Sampling was confined to blood; repertoires within tissues likely differ. Despite large depth, sorted-subset datasets appeared incompletely sequenced.

CDR3 length equals 15 residues. V was shortened by 0 bases and J by 2 bases, with 10 bases between the two germline ends. CDR1 and CDR2 from the germline V gene are ENHRY and SYGVKD. The chain is built from TRBV10-3 and TRBJ1-2; D is undetermined. Material: naive CD4+ T cells from PBMCs. Subset specified: CD45RA+ positively selected. This sequence originates from a man younger than 30 in good health. Some clones in this sample may be carry-over from other donors' samples. CDR3 in amino acids: CAISESIAVNYGYTF. The CDR3 DNA reads as TGTGCCATCAGTGAGTCGATAGCGGTCAACTATGGCTACACCTTC.